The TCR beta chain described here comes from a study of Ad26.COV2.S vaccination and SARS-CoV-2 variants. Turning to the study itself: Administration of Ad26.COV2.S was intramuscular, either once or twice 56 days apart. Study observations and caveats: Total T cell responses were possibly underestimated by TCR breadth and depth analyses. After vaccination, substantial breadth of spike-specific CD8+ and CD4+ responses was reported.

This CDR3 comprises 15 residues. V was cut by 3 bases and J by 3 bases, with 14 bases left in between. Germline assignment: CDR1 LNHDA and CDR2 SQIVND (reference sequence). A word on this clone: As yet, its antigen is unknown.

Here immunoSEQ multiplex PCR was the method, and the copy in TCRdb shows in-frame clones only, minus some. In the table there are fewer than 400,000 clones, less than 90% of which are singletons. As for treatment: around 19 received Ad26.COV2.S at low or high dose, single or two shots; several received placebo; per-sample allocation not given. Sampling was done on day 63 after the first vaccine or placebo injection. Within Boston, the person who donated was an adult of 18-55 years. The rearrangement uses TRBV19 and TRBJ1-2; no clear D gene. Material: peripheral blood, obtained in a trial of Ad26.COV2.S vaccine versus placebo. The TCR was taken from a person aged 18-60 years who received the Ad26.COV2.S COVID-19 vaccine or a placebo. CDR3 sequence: CASSIELDLHYGYTF. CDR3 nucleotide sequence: TGTGCCAGTAGTATCGAACTGGATCTCCACTATGGCTACACCTTC.